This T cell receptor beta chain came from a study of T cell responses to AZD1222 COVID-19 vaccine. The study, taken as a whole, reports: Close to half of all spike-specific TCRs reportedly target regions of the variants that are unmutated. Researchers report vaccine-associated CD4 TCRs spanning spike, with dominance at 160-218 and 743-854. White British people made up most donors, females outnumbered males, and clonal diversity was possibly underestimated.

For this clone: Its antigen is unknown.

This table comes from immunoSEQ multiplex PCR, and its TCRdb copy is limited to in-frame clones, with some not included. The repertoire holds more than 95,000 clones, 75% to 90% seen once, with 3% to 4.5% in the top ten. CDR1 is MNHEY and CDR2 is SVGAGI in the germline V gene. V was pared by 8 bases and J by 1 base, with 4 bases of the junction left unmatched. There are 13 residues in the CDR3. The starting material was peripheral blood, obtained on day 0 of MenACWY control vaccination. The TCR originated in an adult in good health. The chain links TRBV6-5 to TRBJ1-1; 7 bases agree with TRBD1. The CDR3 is CASQGGRNTEAFF. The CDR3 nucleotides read TGTGCCAGCCAGGGGGGGAGGAACACTGAAGCTTTCTTT.